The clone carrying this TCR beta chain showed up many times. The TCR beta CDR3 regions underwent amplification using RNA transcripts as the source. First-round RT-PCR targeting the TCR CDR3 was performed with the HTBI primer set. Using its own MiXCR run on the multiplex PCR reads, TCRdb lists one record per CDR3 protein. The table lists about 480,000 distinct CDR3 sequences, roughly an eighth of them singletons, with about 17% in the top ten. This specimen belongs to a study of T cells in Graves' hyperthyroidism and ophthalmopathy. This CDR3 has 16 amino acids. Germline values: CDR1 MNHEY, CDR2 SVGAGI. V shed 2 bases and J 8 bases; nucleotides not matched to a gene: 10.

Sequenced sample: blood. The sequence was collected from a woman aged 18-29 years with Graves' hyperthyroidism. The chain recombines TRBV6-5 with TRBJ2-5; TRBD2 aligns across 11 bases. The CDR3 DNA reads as TGTGCCAGCAGTTACGGACTAGCGGGTTTCCAGGACACCCAGTACTTC. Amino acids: CASSYGLAGFQDTQYF.